This TCR beta chain was recorded in a study of blood T cell repertoires in COVID-19. In the study overall: COVID-19 samples collected from the United States, Italy and Spain covered acute and convalescent phases. PBMCs, B-cell-depleted T cells, or T cells were the source of the cDNA or gDNA that made up the material.

This CDR3 has 15 residues. With 3 bases removed from V and 1 base from J, the gap between germline ends came to 10 bases. Germline V CDR1 and CDR2: LNHDA, SQIVND (reference sequence). Study processing details: Using reference gene primer amplification, nucleated cell counts were estimated. Clones were read by immunoSEQ multiplex PCR, and TCRdb kept only the in-frame ones, dropping some. V and J calls and clone size are as listed in that table; D and trimming were resolved from the DNA. The data contain around 260,000 clones, around 88% of them singletons. This sequence originates from a man aged 25 to 40 with acute or convalescent COVID-19. Material for sequencing was peripheral blood. The rearrangement links TRBV19 to TRBJ2-1; a possible D gene is TRBD2 (5 bases). The CDR3 loop reads CASSISGWSYNEQFF. The CDR3 DNA reads TGTGCCAGTAGTATTTCGGGGTGGTCCTACAATGAGCAGTTCTTC.